This is a list of T cell receptor beta chains from one sample in a study of blood T cell repertoires in COVID-19. Profiled with immunoSEQ multiplex PCR; TCRdb holds only in-frame clones, not every one. The repertoire holds some 220,000 clones, 80% to 85% seen once, with 3% in the top ten. Input material: peripheral blood. These TCRs come from a woman between 25 and 40 years old who had recovered from COVID-19. CDR3s include the opening cysteine and the closing phenylalanine or tryptophan.

j_call: TRBJ2-7
v_call: TRBV30
cdr3_aa: CAWSVASGTYEQYF

j_call: TRBJ1-1
v_call: TRBV19
cdr3_aa: CASSRQNTEAFF

j_call: TRBJ2-3
v_call: TRBV3-1/TRBV3-2
cdr3_aa: CASSPTSGRPDTQYF

j_call: TRBJ1-2
v_call: TRBV3-1/TRBV3-2
cdr3_aa: CASSQDTRPFTF

j_call: TRBJ1-4
v_call: TRBV5-8
cdr3_aa: CASSKSWGDSNEKLFF

j_call: TRBJ1-3
v_call: TRBV4-1
cdr3_aa: CASSLLASGLHSGNTIYF

j_call: TRBJ2-3
v_call: TRBV4-2
cdr3_aa: CASSQEGGSDTQYF

j_call: TRBJ2-7
v_call: TRBV5-5
cdr3_aa: CASSLEFREDPYEQYF

j_call: TRBJ2-2
v_call: TRBV19
cdr3_aa: CASTLRLAGDTGELFF

j_call: TRBJ2-3
v_call: TRBV19
cdr3_aa: CASSIHITDTQYF

j_call: TRBJ1-1
v_call: TRBV28
cdr3_aa: CASSSETGGFEAFF

j_call: TRBJ2-1
v_call: TRBV2
cdr3_aa: CASSTYLTSGRSYNEQFF

j_call: TRBJ2-7
v_call: TRBV5-6
cdr3_aa: CASSLVQSYEQYF

j_call: TRBJ1-1
v_call: TRBV28
cdr3_aa: CASSLGRGPEAFF

j_call: TRBJ2-5
v_call: TRBV2
cdr3_aa: CASSGGPGETQYF

j_call: TRBJ1-4
v_call: TRBV4-1
cdr3_aa: CASSQGAFNEKLFF

j_call: TRBJ2-2
v_call: TRBV7-9
cdr3_aa: CASNPSRGRDTGELFF

j_call: TRBJ1-2
v_call: TRBV30
cdr3_aa: CAWGGQGTIQGYTF

j_call: TRBJ2-2
v_call: TRBV10-3
cdr3_aa: CATRDYNRPTGELFF

j_call: TRBJ2-2
v_call: TRBV5-6
cdr3_aa: CASSLVPETGELFF

j_call: TRBJ2-4
v_call: TRBV7-2
cdr3_aa: CASSLPTSGGFKNIQYF

j_call: TRBJ1-2
v_call: TRBV7-2
cdr3_aa: CASSFVILDRAVGYTF

j_call: TRBJ1-6
v_call: TRBV12-5
cdr3_aa: CIRWGPYNSPLHF

j_call: TRBJ1-6
v_call: TRBV28
cdr3_aa: CASSPGQIYNSPLHF

j_call: TRBJ2-5
v_call: TRBV5-1
cdr3_aa: CASSWAGTSETQYF

j_call: TRBJ1-5
v_call: TRBV19
cdr3_aa: CASSTGGSWHF

j_call: TRBJ2-3
v_call: TRBV6-5
cdr3_aa: CASRRAGGPDTQYF

j_call: TRBJ1-1
v_call: TRBV28
cdr3_aa: CASSTQGAPEAFF

j_call: TRBJ2-5
v_call: TRBV7-6
cdr3_aa: CASSLAPDNQETQYF

j_call: TRBJ1-6
v_call: TRBV4-1
cdr3_aa: CASSLTPGQGRNSPLHF

j_call: TRBJ2-6
v_call: TRBV5-8
cdr3_aa: CASSYASSTDDSGANVLTF